The source of this T cell receptor (beta chain) is a study of shared clonotypes between healthy human individuals. Study in general: Each donor had three CD4 naive, three CD4 memory, two CD8 naive and one CD8 memory plate. Whole-study results and caveats: Memory subsets had estimated richness that was generally smaller than that of naive subsets.

In the source study's methods: ImmunoSEQ output held junction-only sequences without quality scores, so filtering differed. Sequenced by immunoSEQ multiplex PCR; TCRdb stores in-frame clones only, minus some. For V, J and clone size, that table is used; D and trimming come from the DNA. Of over a million clones listed, less than 99% are singletons. Per germline, CDR1 KGHSH and CDR2 LQKENI. The germline V and J ends were trimmed by 2 bases and 8 bases, with 10 bases remaining between them. The CDR3 loop spans 13 amino acids. Note on this clone: Its antigen is not identified.

From CD4+ cells came CD45RA+ naive and CD45RA-negative memory subsets. V is TRBV18 and J is TRBJ2-1; D gene unclear. The TCR sequence derives from a man younger than 45 in good health. The sequenced material came from naive CD4+ T cells sorted from blood. Subset noted: CD45RA+ positively selected. In nucleotides, the CDR3 is TGTGCCAGCTCACCAGGCCCGGCGTATGAGCAGTTCTTC. As protein: CASSPGPAYEQFF.